Below are 8 T cell receptor beta chains sequenced from a single sample in a study of blood T cell repertoires in COVID-19. Using immunoSEQ multiplex PCR, the repertoire was profiled, and TCRdb retains in-frame clones only, with some absent. The top ten hold about 2.1% of the sample, which has roughly 250,000 clones, approximately 91% seen once. The sample consisted of PBMCs or T cells enriched from blood (not recorded which). These receptors were collected from a woman between 40 and 55 years old with acute COVID-19.

The chain recombines TRBV5-4 with TRBJ1-2; 11 bases are a match to TRBD1. CDR3 length: 15 amino acids. The trim removed 3 bases at V and 8 bases at J, leaving 9 bases unmatched. Looked up from germline, CDR1 is SGHNT and CDR2 is YYREEE (reference sequence). The CDR3 DNA follows: TGTGCCAGCAGCTGGATGCCTTGGACAGGGGGCGGCTACACCTTC. It specifies CASSWMPWTGGGYTF. Supplemented by reference TRBV5-4 and TRBJ1-2, the full variable domain reads ETGVTQSPTHLIKTRGQQVTLRCSSQSGHNTVSWYQQALGQGPQFIFQYYREEENGRGNFPPRFSGLQFPNYSSELNVNALELDDSALYLCASSWMPWTGGGYTFGSGTRLTVV.

The chain combines TRBV9 with TRBJ2-3; 9 bases are a match to TRBD2. Looked up from germline, CDR1 is SGDLS and CDR2 is YYNGEE. Germline trimming cut 6 bases from V and 6 bases from J; bases unmatched to any gene: 11. This CDR3 is 15 amino acids long. In DNA form, the CDR3 reads TGTGCCAGCACCACCCAGGGACTAGCTGTTGATACGCAGTATTTT. It is translated as CASTTQGLAVDTQYF.

This clone was observed a single time. This chain connects TRBV21-1 to TRBJ1-4; TRBD1 is taken as the D call from the table, unchecked against the DNA. TRBV21-1 is reported as a pseudogene. CDR3 length: 15 residues. In DNA, the CDR3 is TGTGCCAGCAGCTTACTGACAGGGAGGTCTGAAAAACTGTTTTTT. Its translation is CASSLLTGRSEKLFF.

J is TRBJ1-4 and V is TRBV5-1, with 8 bases that match TRBD1. The CDR3 contains 15 residues. Germline loops: CDR1 SGHRS, CDR2 YFSETQ. Germline trimming cut 4 bases from V and 3 bases from J; bases unmatched to any gene: 5. The CDR3 region is CASSPRDRSNEKLFF. The CDR3 DNA follows: TGCGCCAGCAGCCCCCGGGACAGGTCTAATGAAAAACTGTTTTTT. Filled out from reference TRBV5-1 and TRBJ1-4, the complete variable domain reads KAGVTQTPRYLIKTRGQQVTLSCSPISGHRSVSWYQQTPGQGLQFLFEYFSETQRNKGNFPGRFSGRQFSNSRSEMNVSTLELGDSALYLCASSPRDRSNEKLFFGSGTQLSVL.

This rearrangement joins TRBV6-5 to TRBJ1-2, with TRBD1 matching 9 bases. This CDR3 is 13 amino acids long. The ends lost 6 bases at V and 8 bases at J; junction bases unmatched: 7. Germline CDR1 is MNHEY and CDR2 is SVGAGI. This CDR3 is CASRGQGEGGYTF. For the CDR3, the DNA is TGTGCCAGCAGGGGACAGGGAGAAGGCGGCTACACCTTC.

The rearrangement joins TRBV24-1 to TRBJ2-1, with 12 bases identical to TRBD2. Germline V gives CDR1 KGHDR, CDR2 SFDVKD. The CDR3 contains 16 residues. V was clipped by 3 bases and J by 7 bases; unmatched bases: 6. The CDR3 protein is CATSDPSGRAFNEQFF. The DNA for the CDR3 is TGTGCCACCAGTGATCCTAGCGGGAGGGCCTTTAATGAGCAGTTCTTC.

The chain joins TRBV3-1 (or the pseudogene TRBV3-2) to TRBJ1-6; D is unclear. CDR3 size: 21 residues. The germline gives CDR1 LGHDT, CDR2 YNNKEL (reference sequence). V dropped 0 bases and J dropped 3 bases, with 24 bases sitting between them. The CDR3 loop reads CASSQDLNAAVPNFYNSPLHF. Written as DNA, the CDR3 is TGTGCCAGCAGCCAAGATCTTAACGCGGCAGTCCCGAATTTCTATAATTCACCCCTCCACTTT.

The rearrangement uses TRBV5-4 and TRBJ2-7; 9 bases match TRBD1. V lost 0 bases and J lost 6; bases outside the gene matches: 7. This CDR3 has 15 residues. Germline-derived CDR1 and CDR2 are SGHNT and YYREEE (reference sequence). CDR3 nucleotides: TGTGCCAGCAGCTTGGGGGGGACAGGGTCTCGCGAGCAGTACTTC. It specifies CASSLGGTGSREQYF. The complete variable domain, with remaining parts taken from reference TRBV5-4 and TRBJ2-7, reads ETGVTQSPTHLIKTRGQQVTLRCSSQSGHNTVSWYQQALGQGPQFIFQYYREEENGRGNFPPRFSGLQFPNYSSELNVNALELDDSALYLCASSLGGTGSREQYFGPGTRLTVT.